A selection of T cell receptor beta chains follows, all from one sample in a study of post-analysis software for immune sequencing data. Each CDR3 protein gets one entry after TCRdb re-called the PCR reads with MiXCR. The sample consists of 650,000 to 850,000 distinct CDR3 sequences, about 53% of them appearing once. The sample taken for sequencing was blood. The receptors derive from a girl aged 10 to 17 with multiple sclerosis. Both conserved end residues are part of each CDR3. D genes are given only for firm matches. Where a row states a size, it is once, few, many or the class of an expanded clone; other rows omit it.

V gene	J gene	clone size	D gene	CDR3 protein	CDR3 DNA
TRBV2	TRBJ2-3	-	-	CASSGPRKGPYTQYF	TGTGCCAGCAGTGGTCCCCGTAAGGGCCCGTATACGCAGTATTTT
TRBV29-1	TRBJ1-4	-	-	CSVLEDRAREKLFF	TGCAGCGTGCTAGAGGACCGAGCTCGAGAAAAACTGTTTTTT
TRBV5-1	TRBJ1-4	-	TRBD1	CASSWGSGTANEKLFF	TGCGCCAGCAGCTGGGGATCCGGGACAGCTAATGAAAAACTGTTTTTT
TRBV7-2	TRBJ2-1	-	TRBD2	CASSLTGLVHNEQFF	TGTGCCAGCAGCTTAACGGGACTAGTCCATAATGAGCAGTTCTTC
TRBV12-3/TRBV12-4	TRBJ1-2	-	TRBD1	CASSQRDRAFYGYTF	TGTGCCAGCAGCCAGCGGGACAGGGCATTCTATGGCTACACCTTC
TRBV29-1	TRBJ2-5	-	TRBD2	CSVGGRVAGDPETQYF	TGCAGCGTTGGGGGAAGGGTAGCGGGAGACCCAGAGACCCAGTACTTC
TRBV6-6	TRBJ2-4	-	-	CASSYSSGLPGEQYF	TGTGCCAGCAGTTATAGTAGCGGCCTTCCGGGGGAGCAGTACTTC
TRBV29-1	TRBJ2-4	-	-	CSVRPGAKNIQYF	TGCAGCGTTAGACCGGGAGCCAAAAACATTCAGTACTTC
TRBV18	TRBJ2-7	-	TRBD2	CASSPTLWTSGGRNEQYF	TGTGCCAGCAGCCCCACTCTATGGACTAGCGGGGGTAGGAATGAGCAGTACTTC
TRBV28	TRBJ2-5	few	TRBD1	CASSLRQGAPETQYF	TGTGCCAGCAGTTTAAGACAGGGGGCGCCTGAGACCCAGTACTTC
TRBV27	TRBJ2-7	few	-	CASSALGGEVSYEQYF	TGTGCCAGCAGTGCCCTCGGGGGCGAAGTCTCCTACGAGCAGTACTTC
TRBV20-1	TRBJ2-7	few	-	CSASPSPSYEQYF	TGCAGTGCTAGTCCATCCCCCTCCTACGAGCAGTACTTC
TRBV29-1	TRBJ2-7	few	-	CSVEDQRPGSVYEQYF	TGCAGTGTTGAAGATCAGAGGCCAGGGTCGGTTTACGAGCAGTACTTC
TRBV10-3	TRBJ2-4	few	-	CAISGVAKNIQYF	TGTGCCATCAGCGGAGTAGCCAAAAACATTCAGTACTTC
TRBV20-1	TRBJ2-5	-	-	CSASMERKTQYF	TGCAGTGCTAGTATGGAGCGGAAGACCCAGTACTTC
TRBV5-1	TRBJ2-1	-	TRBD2	CASSLGGLAANEQFF	TGCGCCAGCAGCTTGGGGGGACTAGCGGCCAATGAGCAGTTCTTC
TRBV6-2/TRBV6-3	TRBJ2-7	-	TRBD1	CASSPRDRGFYEQYF	TGTGCCAGCAGTCCCCGGGACAGGGGTTTTTACGAGCAGTACTTC
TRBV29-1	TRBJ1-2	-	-	CSVDGASQQPYGYTF	TGCAGCGTTGATGGGGCCTCTCAGCAGCCCTATGGCTACACCTTC
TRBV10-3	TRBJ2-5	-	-	CAISNPSRGARETQYF	TGTGCCATCAGTAACCCATCCCGGGGGGCCCGGGAGACCCAGTACTTC
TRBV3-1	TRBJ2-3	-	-	CASSQAGSSVDTQYF	TGTGCCAGCAGCCAAGCCGGGAGTTCGGTAGATACGCAGTATTTT
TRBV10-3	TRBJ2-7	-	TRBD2	CATSEGGLAGVEQYF	TGTGCCACCAGTGAGGGAGGACTAGCGGGAGTCGAGCAGTACTTC
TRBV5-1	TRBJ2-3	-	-	CASSLQSQASTDTQYF	TGCGCCAGCAGCTTGCAGAGTCAGGCAAGCACAGATACGCAGTATTTT
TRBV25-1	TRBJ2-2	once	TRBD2	CASSRLAGGPGELFF	TGTGCCAGCAGTAGACTAGCGGGGGGGCCTGGGGAGCTGTTTTTT
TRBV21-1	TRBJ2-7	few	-	CASSSTTGAYEQYF	TGTGCCAGCAGCTCAACGACAGGGGCTTACGAGCAGTACTTC
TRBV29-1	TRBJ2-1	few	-	CSVDGRDSYNEQFF	TGCAGCGTTGACGGGCGCGACTCCTACAATGAGCAGTTCTTC
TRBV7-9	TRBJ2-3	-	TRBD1	CASSPRQGRSTDTQYF	TGTGCCAGCAGCCCTAGACAGGGACGTAGCACAGATACGCAGTATTTT
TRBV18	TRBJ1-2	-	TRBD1	CASSPRMDRVGYTF	TGTGCCAGCTCACCACGCATGGACAGGGTGGGCTACACCTTC
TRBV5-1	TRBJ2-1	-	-	CASSLEGIRIDNEQFF	TGCGCCAGCAGCTTGGAAGGGATAAGGATAGACAATGAGCAGTTCTTC
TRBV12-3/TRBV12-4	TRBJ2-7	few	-	CASSFRTSSYEQYF	TGTGCCAGCAGTTTCCGAACCAGCTCCTACGAGCAGTACTTC
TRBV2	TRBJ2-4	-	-	CASSEDRHSLEQYF	TGTGCCAGCAGTGAAGATAGACACAGCCTTGAGCAGTACTTC
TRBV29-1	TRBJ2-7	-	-	CSVRNRASSYEQYF	TGCAGCGTTCGAAACAGGGCAAGCTCCTACGAGCAGTACTTC
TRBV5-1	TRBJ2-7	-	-	CASSLDWKDYEQYF	TGCGCCAGCAGCTTGGATTGGAAGGACTACGAGCAGTACTTC
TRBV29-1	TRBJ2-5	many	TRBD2	CSVASGQETQYF	TGCAGCGTTGCTAGCGGCCAAGAGACCCAGTACTTC
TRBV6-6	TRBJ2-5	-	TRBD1	CASSGRTGQETQYF	TGTGCCAGCAGTGGTCGGACAGGGCAAGAGACCCAGTACTTC
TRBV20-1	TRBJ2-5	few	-	CSAGGTGEETQYF	TGCAGTGCTGGGGGGACGGGAGAAGAGACCCAGTACTTC
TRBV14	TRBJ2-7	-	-	CASSRGAGERYEQYF	TGTGCCAGCAGCCGGGGGGCAGGGGAACGCTACGAGCAGTACTTC
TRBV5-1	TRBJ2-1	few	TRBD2	CASSLGLAGASNEQFF	TGCGCCAGCAGCTTGGGTCTAGCGGGAGCGAGCAATGAGCAGTTCTTC
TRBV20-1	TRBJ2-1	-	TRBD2	CSARPRATGTSGRGVQFF	TGCAGTGCTAGACCCAGAGCGACCGGGACTAGCGGGAGAGGAGTGCAGTTCTTC
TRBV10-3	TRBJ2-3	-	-	CAISDLQGSGLSTDTQYF	TGTGCCATCAGTGACCTCCAAGGTTCAGGCCTAAGCACAGATACGCAGTATTTT
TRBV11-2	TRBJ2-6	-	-	CASSFHNSGANVRTF	TGTGCCAGCAGCTTCCATAACTCTGGGGCCAACGTCCGGACTTTC